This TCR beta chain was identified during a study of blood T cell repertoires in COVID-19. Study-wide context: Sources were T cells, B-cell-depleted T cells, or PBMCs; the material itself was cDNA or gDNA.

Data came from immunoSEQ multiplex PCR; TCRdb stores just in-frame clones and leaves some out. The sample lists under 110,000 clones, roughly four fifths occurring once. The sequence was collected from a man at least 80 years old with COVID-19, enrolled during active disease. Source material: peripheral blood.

The CDR3 sequence is CASSPRDRDYEQYF. Written as DNA, the CDR3 is TGCGCCAGCAGCCCCCGGGACAGGGACTACGAGCAGTACTTC. V is TRBV4-1 and J is TRBJ2-7; 9 bases agree with TRBD1. The CDR3 loop spans 14 amino acids. Germline CDR1 MGHRA, CDR2 YSYEKL. V lost 4 bases, J lost 3 bases, and 4 bases stayed unmatched.